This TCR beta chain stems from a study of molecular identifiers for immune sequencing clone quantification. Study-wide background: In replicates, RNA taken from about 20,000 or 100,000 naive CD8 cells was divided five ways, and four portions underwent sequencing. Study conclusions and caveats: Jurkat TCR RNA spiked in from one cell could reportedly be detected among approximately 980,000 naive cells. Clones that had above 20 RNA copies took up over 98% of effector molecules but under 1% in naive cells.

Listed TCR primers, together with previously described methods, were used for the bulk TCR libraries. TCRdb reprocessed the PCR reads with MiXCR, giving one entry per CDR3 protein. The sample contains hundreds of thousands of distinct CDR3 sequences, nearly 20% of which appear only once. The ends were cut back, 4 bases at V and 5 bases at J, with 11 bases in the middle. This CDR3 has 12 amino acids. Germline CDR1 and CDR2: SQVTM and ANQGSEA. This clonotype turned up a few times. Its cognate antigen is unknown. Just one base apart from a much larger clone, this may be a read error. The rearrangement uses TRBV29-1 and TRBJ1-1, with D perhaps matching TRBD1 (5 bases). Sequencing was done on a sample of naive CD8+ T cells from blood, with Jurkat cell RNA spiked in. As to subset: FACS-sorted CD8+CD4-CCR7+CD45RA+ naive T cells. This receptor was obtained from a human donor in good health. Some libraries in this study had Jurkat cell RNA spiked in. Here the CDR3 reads CSVGWGNTEAFF. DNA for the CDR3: TGCAGCGTTGGATGGGGGAATACTGAAGCTTTCTTT.